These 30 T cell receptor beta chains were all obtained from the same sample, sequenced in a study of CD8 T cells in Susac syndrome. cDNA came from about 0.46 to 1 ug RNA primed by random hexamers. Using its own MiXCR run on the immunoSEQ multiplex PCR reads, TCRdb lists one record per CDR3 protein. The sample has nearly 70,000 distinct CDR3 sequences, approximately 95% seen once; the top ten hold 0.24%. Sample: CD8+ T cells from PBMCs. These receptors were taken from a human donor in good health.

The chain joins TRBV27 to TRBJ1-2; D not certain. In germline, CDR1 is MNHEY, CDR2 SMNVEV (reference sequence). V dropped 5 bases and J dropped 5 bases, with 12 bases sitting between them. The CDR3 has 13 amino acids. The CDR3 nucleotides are TGTGCCAGCAGTCTTACTACAGAGTATGGCTACACCTTC. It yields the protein CASSLTTEYGYTF.

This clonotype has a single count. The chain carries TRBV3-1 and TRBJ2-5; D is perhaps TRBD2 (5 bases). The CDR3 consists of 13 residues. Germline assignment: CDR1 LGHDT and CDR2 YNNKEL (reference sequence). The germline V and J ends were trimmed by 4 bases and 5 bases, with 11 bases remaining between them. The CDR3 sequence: CASSRWTWETQYF. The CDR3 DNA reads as TGTGCCAGCAGCCGTTGGACTTGGGAGACCCAGTACTTC.

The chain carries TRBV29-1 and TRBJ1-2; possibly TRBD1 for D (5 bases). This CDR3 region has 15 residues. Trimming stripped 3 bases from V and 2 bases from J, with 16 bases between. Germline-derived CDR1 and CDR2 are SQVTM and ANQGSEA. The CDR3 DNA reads TGCAGCGTTGAGGGCTATGACAGTCCCAACTATGGCTACACCTTC. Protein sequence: CSVEGYDSPNYGYTF. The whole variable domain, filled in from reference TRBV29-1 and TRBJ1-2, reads SAVISQKPSRDICQRGTSLTIQCQVDSQVTMMFWYRQQPGQSLTLIATANQGSEATYESGFVIDKFPISRPNLTFSTLTVSNMSPEDSSIYLCSVEGYDSPNYGYTFGSGTRLTVV.

The chain's CDR3 is CASSVPGAGELFF. As DNA, the CDR3 is TGTGCCAGCAGCGTCCCGGGGGCCGGGGAGCTGTTTTTT. This chain uses TRBV9 with TRBJ2-2, with D perhaps matching TRBD2 (6 bases). Trimming removed 2 bases at V and 6 bases at J, with 8 bases between. The CDR3 totals 13 residues. The germline V gene encodes CDR1 SGDLS and CDR2 YYNGEE.

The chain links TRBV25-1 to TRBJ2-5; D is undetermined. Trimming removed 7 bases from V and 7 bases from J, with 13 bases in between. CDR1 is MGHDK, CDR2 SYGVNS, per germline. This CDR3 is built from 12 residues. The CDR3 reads CASNAPEGTQYF. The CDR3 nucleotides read TGTGCCAGCAATGCCCCCGAAGGGACCCAGTACTTC.

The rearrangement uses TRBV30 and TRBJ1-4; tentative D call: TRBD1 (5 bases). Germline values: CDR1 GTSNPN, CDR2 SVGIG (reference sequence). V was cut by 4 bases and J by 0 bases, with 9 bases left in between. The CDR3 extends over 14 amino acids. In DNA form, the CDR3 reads TGTGCCTGGACTCCAGGGACAACTAATGAAAAACTGTTTTTT. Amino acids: CAWTPGTTNEKLFF.

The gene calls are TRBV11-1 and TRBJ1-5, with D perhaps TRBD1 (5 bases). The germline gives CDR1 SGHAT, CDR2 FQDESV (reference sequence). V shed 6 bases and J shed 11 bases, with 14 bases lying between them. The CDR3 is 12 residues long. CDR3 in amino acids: CASSQGVLAQHF. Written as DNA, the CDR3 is TGTGCCAGCAGTCAAGGGGTCCTCGCCCAGCATTTT.

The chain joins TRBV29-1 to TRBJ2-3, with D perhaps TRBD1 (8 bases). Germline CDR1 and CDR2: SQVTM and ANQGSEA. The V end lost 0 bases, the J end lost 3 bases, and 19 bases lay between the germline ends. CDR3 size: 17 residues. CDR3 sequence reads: CSVEELAGRGPTDTQYF. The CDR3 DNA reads TGCAGCGTTGAAGAATTAGCGGGCAGGGGGCCGACAGATACGCAGTATTTT.

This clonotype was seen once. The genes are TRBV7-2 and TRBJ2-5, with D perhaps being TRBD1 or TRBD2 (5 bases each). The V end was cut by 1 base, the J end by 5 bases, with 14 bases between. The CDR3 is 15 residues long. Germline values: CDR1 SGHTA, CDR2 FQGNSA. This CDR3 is CASSLEGTGWETQYF. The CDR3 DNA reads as TGTGCCAGCAGCTTAGAGGGGACGGGATGGGAGACCCAGTACTTC.

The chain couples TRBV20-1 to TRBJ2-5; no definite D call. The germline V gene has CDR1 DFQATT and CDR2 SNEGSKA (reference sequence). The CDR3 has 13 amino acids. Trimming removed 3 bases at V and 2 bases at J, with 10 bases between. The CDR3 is CSASAAEQETQYF. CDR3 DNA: TGCAGTGCTAGTGCGGCAGAACAAGAGACCCAGTACTTC.

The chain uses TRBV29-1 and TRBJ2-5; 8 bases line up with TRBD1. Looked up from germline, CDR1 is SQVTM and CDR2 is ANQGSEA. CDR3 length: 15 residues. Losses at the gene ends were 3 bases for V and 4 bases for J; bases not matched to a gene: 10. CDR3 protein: CSVDGRGRFGETQYF. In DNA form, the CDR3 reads TGCAGCGTTGATGGCAGGGGGCGTTTCGGAGAGACCCAGTACTTC.

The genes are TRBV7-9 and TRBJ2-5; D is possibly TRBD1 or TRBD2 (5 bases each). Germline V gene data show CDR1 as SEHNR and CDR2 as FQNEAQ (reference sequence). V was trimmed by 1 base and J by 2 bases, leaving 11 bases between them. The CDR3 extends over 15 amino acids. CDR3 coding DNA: TGTGCCAGCAGCTTAGTCCAGGGAGAGCAAGAGACCCAGTACTTC. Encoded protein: CASSLVQGEQETQYF.

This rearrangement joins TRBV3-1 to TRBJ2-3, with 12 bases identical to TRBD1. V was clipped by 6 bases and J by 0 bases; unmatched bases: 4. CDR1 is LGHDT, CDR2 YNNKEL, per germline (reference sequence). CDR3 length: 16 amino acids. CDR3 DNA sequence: TGTGCCAGCAGAGGGACAGGGGGCCCGAGCACAGATACGCAGTATTTT. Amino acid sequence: CASRGTGGPSTDTQYF.

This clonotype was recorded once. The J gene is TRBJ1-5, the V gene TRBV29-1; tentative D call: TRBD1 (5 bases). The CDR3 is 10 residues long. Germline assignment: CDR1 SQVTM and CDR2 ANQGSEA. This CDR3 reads CSWGGQPQHF. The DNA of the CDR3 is TGCAGTTGGGGGGGTCAGCCCCAGCATTTT.

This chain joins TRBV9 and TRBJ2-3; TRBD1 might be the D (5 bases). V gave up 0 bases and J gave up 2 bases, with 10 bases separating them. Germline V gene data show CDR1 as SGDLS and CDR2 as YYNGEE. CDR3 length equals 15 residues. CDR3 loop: CASSVEGRYTDTQYF. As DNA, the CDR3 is TGTGCCAGCAGCGTAGAGGGGCGGTACACAGATACGCAGTATTTT. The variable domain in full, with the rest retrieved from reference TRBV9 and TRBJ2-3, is DSGVTQTPKHLITATGQRVTLRCSPRSGDLSVYWYQQSLDQGLQFLIQYYNGEERAKGNILERFSAQQFPDLHSELNLSSLELGDSALYFCASSVEGRYTDTQYFGPGTRLTVL.

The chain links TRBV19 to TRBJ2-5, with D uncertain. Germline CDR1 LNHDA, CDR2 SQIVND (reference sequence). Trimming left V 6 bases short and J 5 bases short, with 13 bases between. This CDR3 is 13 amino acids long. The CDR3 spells CASRPRNGETQYF. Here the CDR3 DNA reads TGTGCCAGTAGACCAAGGAACGGGGAGACCCAGTACTTC.

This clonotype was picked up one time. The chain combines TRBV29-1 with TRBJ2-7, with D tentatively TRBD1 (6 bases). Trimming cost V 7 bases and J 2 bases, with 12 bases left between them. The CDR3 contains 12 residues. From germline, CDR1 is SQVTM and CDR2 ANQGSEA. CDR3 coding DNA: TGCAGCGCGGAGGCAGGGGCCTACGAGCAGTACTTC. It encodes CSAEAGAYEQYF.

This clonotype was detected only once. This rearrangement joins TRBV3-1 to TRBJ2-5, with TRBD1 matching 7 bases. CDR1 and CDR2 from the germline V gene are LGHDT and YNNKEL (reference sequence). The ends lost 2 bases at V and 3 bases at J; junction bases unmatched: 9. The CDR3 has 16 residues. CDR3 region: CASSQTNRGKEETQYF. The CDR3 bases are TGTGCCAGCAGCCAAACTAACAGGGGCAAGGAAGAGACCCAGTACTTC.

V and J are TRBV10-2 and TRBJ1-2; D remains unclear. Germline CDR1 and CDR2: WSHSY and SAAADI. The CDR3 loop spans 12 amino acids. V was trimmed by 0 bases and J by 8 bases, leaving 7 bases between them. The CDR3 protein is CASSESDQGYTF. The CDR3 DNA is TGCGCCAGCAGTGAGTCTGATCAAGGCTACACCTTC.

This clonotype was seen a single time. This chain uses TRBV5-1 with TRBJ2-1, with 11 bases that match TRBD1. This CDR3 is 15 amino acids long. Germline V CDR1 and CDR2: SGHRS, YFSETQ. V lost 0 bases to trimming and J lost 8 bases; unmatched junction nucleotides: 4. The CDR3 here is CASSLAGTGGDEQFF. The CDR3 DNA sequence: TGCGCCAGCAGCTTGGCCGGGACAGGGGGTGATGAGCAGTTCTTC. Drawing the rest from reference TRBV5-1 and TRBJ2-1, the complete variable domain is KAGVTQTPRYLIKTRGQQVTLSCSPISGHRSVSWYQQTPGQGLQFLFEYFSETQRNKGNFPGRFSGRQFSNSRSEMNVSTLELGDSALYLCASSLAGTGGDEQFFGPGTRLTVL.

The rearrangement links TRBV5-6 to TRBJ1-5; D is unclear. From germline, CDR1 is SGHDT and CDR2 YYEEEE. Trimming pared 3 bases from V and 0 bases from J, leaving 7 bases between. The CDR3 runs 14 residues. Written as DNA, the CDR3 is TGTGCCAGCAGCTACTCACATAGCAATCAGCCCCAGCATTTT. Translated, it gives CASSYSHSNQPQHF.

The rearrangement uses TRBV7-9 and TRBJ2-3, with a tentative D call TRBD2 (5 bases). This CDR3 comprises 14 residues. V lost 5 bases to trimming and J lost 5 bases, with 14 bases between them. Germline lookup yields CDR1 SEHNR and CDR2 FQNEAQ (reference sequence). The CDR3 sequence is CASSPDWDVDTQYF. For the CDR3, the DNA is TGTGCCAGCAGCCCGGACTGGGATGTAGATACGCAGTATTTT.

CDR3 in amino acids: CASSPAGGGSGANVLTF. The CDR3 DNA reads as TGTGCCAGCAGCCCGGCCGGGGGTGGCTCTGGGGCCAACGTCCTGACTTTC. The gene calls are TRBV13 and TRBJ2-6; tentatively, D is TRBD2 (6 bases). Looked up from germline, CDR1 is PRHDT and CDR2 is FYEKMQ (reference sequence). V lost 5 bases, J lost 0 bases, and 14 bases lay in between. This CDR3 comprises 17 residues.

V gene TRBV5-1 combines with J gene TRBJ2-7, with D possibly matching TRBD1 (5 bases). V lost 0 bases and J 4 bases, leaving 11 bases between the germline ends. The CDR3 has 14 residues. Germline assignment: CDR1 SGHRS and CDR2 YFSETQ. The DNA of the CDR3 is TGCGCCAGCAGCTTGGAAGGGGATCGTTACGAGCAGTACTTC. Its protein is CASSLEGDRYEQYF.

The CDR3 DNA follows: TGTGCCAGCAGTTACAGCGGGGGCCCTGCCTGGAGCACAGATACGCAGTATTTT. Amino acid sequence: CASSYSGGPAWSTDTQYF. The chain combines TRBV28 with TRBJ2-3; TRBD2 matches 8 bases. V lost 4 bases and J lost 0; bases outside the gene matches: 12. Germline CDR1 reads MDHEN; CDR2 reads SYDVKM. This CDR3 region has 18 residues.

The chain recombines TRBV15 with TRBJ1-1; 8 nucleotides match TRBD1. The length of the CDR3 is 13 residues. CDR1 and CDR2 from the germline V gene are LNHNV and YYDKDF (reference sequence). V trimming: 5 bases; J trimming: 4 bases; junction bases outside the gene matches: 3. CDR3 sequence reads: CATSGGQGTEAFF. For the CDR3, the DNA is TGTGCCACCAGCGGAGGACAGGGCACTGAAGCTTTCTTT.

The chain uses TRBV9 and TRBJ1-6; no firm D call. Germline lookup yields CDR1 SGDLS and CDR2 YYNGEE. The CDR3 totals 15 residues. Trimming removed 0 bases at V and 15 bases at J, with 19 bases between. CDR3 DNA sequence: TGTGCCAGCAGCGTAGGTGCAGTCGATCCGATTAGCCTCCACTTT. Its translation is CASSVGAVDPISLHF.

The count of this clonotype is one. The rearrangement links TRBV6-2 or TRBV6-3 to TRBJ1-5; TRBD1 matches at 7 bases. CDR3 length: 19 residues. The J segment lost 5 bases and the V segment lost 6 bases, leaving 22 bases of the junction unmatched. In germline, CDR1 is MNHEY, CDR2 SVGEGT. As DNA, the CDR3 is TGTGCCAGCAGCAAACCAGGGGGAATGGGATCAGCATCGGATCAGCCCCAGCATTTT. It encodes CASSKPGGMGSASDQPQHF.

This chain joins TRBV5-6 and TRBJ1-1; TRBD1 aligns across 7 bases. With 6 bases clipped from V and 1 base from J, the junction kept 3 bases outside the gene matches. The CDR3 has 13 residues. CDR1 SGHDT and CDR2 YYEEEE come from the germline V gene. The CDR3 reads CASTRQGNTEAFF. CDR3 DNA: TGTGCCAGCACCCGACAGGGGAACACTGAAGCTTTCTTT.

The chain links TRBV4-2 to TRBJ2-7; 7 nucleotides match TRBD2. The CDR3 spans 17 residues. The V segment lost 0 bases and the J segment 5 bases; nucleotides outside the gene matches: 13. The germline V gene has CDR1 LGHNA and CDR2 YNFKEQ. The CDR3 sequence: CASSQESSGEPYHEQYF. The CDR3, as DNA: TGTGCCAGCAGCCAAGAATCAAGCGGGGAGCCCTATCACGAGCAGTACTTC.